This paragraph reports one T cell receptor (beta chain). The antigen remains unidentified. V shed 1 base and J 6 bases; nucleotides not matched to a gene: 5. The CDR3 loop spans 16 amino acids. This entry comes from a study of regulatory T cells in long-lasting Graves disease. General study results and limits: TCR diversity was lower in persistent than newly diagnosed Graves' disease. Persistent disease preferred TRBV28, TRBJ1-2 and TRBJ2-5.

As for time point: newly diagnosed GD, antithyroid drugs for less than 3 months. Researchers made the TCR library from RNA that was extracted from PBMCs. Arm-PCR of CDR3 regions and iRepertoire HTBI primers were the basis on which TCR beta libraries were built. TCRdb reprocessed the multiplex PCR reads with MiXCR, giving one entry per CDR3 protein. This table holds 350,000 to 450,000 distinct CDR3 sequences, about 15% found once. These same records also appear under a second study, on T cells in Graves' hyperthyroidism and ophthalmopathy.

The sequence came from a woman aged 35 to 49 with Graves disease. The V call is TRBV12-3 or TRBV12-4, the J call TRBJ2-3; 12 bases map to TRBD2. The sample here was peripheral blood mononuclear cells (PBMCs), taken at new diagnosis, from a patient treated with antithyroid drugs. CDR3 loop: CASSLGLAGASDTQYF. DNA for the CDR3: TGTGCCAGCAGTTTAGGACTAGCGGGAGCTTCGGATACGCAGTATTTT.